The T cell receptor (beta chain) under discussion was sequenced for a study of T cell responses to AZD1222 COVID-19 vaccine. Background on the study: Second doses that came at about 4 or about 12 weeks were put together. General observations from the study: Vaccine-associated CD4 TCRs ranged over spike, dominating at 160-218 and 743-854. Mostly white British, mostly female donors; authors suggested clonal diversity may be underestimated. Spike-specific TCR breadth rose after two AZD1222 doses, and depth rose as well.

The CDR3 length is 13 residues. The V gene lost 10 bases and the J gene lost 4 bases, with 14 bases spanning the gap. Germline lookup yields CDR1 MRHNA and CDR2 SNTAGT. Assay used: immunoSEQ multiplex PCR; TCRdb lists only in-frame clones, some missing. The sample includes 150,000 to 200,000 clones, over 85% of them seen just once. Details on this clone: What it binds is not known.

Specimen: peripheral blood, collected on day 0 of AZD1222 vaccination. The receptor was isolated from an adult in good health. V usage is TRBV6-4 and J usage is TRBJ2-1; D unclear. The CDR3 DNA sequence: TGTGCCACAAGCAGTGGCGATTACAATGAGCAGTTCTTC. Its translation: CATSSGDYNEQFF.